Many counts were recorded for the clone carrying this T cell receptor (beta chain). No antigen is known for it. TCRdb processed the 5' RACE reads anew with MiXCR; each CDR3 protein has one entry. In the table there are hundreds of thousands of distinct CDR3 sequences, approximately 13% of which are singletons. The sample comes from a study of T cells after yellow fever vaccination. Study-wide findings and caveats: Reappearance after the booster was observed for most primary-vaccination clones (more than 95% CD4, about 91% CD8).

Sequenced material: PBMCs, taken on the day of the yellow fever booster vaccination. This receptor was identified in a young man who received the YFV17D yellow fever vaccine.

The CDR3 loop reads CASSTWEASGYNEQFF. The CDR3, as DNA: TGCGCCAGCAGCACTTGGGAGGCTAGCGGTTACAATGAGCAGTTCTTC. V and J are TRBV5-1 and TRBJ2-1, with 7 bases identical to TRBD2. Per the germline V gene, CDR1 is SGHRS and CDR2 is YFSETQ. The ends lost 4 bases at V and 4 bases at J; junction bases unmatched: 11. This CDR3 spans 16 amino acids.